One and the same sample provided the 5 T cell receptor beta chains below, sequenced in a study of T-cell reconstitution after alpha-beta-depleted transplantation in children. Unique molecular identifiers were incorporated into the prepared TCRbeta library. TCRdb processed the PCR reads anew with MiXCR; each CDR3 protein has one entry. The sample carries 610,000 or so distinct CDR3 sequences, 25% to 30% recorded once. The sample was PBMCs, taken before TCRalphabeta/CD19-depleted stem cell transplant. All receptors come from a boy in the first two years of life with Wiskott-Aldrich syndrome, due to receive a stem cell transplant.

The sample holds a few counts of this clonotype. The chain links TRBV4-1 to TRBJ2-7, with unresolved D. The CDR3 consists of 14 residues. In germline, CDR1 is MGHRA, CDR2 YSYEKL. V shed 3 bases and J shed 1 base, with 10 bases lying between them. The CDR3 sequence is CASSQVGRSYEQYF. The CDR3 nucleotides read TGCGCCAGCAGCCAGGTCGGCCGTTCCTACGAGCAGTACTTC.

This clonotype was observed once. The CDR3 DNA reads as TGTGCCAGCAGTTACCGACAGACGGGTGAAAAACTGTTTTTT. Protein product: CASSYRQTGEKLFF. This chain joins TRBV6-5 and TRBJ1-4; D possibly corresponds to TRBD1 (5 bases). The germline V gene encodes CDR1 MNHEY and CDR2 SVGAGI. Trimming took off 2 bases at V and 7 bases at J, with 11 bases between the two ends. The length of the CDR3 is 14 residues.

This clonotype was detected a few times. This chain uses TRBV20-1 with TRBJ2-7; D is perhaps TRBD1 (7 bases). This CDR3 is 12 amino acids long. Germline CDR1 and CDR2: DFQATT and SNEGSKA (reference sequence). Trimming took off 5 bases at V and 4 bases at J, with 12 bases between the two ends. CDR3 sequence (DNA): TGCAGTGCTGGAGGGACAGCTTACGAGCAGTACTTC. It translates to CSAGGTAYEQYF.

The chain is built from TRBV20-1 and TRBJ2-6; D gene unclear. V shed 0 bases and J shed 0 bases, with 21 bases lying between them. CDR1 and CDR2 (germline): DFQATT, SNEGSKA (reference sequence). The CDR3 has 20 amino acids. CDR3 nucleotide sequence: TGCAGTGCTAGAGATTGGGGAAGCCGGGTGGAGTTCTCTGGGGCCAACGTCCTGACTTTC. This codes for CSARDWGSRVEFSGANVLTF.

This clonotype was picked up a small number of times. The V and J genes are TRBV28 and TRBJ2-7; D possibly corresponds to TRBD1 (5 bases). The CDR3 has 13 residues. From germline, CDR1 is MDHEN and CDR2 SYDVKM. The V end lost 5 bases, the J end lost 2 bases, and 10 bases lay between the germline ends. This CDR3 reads CASSVTGPYEQYF. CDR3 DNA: TGTGCCAGCAGTGTAACAGGTCCCTACGAGCAGTACTTC.